Presented here are 20 T cell receptor beta chains from one specimen sequenced in a study of identical twins. MiXCR, run by TCRdb on the 5' RACE reads, gives a single entry per CDR3 protein. Of about 480,000 distinct CDR3 sequences listed, about 14% are singletons. These data are also associated with another study on yellow fever vaccine responses in identical twins.

Sequencing was carried out using CD4+ T cells sorted from blood. These receptors all stem from a young woman in good health.

The V call is TRBV6-1, the J call TRBJ2-1; 13 bases fit TRBD2. Germline CDR1 is MNHNS and CDR2 is SASEGT. The CDR3 is made up of 13 amino acids. The trim removed 6 bases at V and 9 bases at J, leaving 2 bases unmatched. Here the CDR3 reads CASRLAGGLEQFF. CDR3 coding DNA: TGTGCCAGCAGACTAGCGGGGGGGCTTGAGCAGTTCTTC.

This clonotype was picked up a small number of times. The genes are TRBV3-1 and TRBJ2-5, with 7 nucleotides matching TRBD2. This CDR3 has 13 amino acids. V was pared by 8 bases and J by 3 bases, with 6 bases of the junction left unmatched. Germline values: CDR1 LGHDT, CDR2 YNNKEL (reference sequence). The CDR3 DNA follows: TGTGCCAGCGACATGGGGGGGGAAGAGACCCAGTACTTC. The encoded protein is CASDMGGEETQYF.

This clonotype was counted ten times or more. The rearrangement uses TRBV29-1 and TRBJ2-1; 10 nucleotides align to TRBD2. CDR1 and CDR2 (germline): SQVTM, ANQGSEA. The CDR3 extends over 17 amino acids. Trimming at V came to 1 base and at J to 6 bases, leaving 12 bases not matched to a gene. CDR3 nucleotides: TGCAGCGTTGAAGTTGGTCAGCGGGGGGGCGTCTTCAATGAGCAGTTCTTC. This encodes CSVEVGQRGGVFNEQFF.

The sample holds a few counts of this clonotype. The V gene is TRBV5-1, the J gene TRBJ2-5; 10 nucleotides match TRBD2. V shed 2 bases, J shed 4 bases, and the junction held 5 bases outside the gene matches. CDR3 length equals 15 residues. Germline V gene data show CDR1 as SGHRS and CDR2 as YFSETQ. The CDR3 DNA reads as TGCGCCAGCAGCTTCGCTAGCGGGAGTTCAGAGACCCAGTACTTC. Protein product: CASSFASGSSETQYF.

This chain uses TRBV7-9 with TRBJ2-3; 10 nucleotides agree with TRBD1. CDR3 size: 15 residues. Germline V gene sequence: CDR1 SEHNR, CDR2 FQNEAQ (reference sequence). Trimming at V came to 3 bases and at J to 4 bases, leaving 4 bases not matched to a gene. The CDR3 sequence: CASSLLTGGADTQYF. For the CDR3, the DNA is TGTGCCAGCAGCTTGTTGACAGGGGGCGCAGATACGCAGTATTTT.

This clonotype appeared a few times. The CDR3 nucleotides read TGTGCCAGCAGCCAAGGACTAGCGACGGAGACCCAGTACTTC. This codes for CASSQGLATETQYF. The chain links TRBV3-1 to TRBJ2-5; 8 bases map to TRBD2. The CDR3 is 14 residues long. Germline CDR1 is LGHDT and CDR2 is YNNKEL (reference sequence). The J segment lost 5 bases and the V segment lost 1 base, leaving 3 bases of the junction unmatched.

V and J are TRBV2 and TRBJ1-5; TRBD1 is a possible D gene (5 bases). This CDR3 spans 15 amino acids. Trimming pared 7 bases from V and 3 bases from J, leaving 16 bases between. CDR1 is SNHLY and CDR2 is FYNNEI in the germline V gene. CDR3 DNA sequence: TGTGCCAGCAATGACCGGCAGGGCCCCAATCAGCCCCAGCATTTT. Protein: CASNDRQGPNQPQHF.

This clonotype has just a few counts. The chain employs TRBV12-3 or TRBV12-4 and TRBJ2-5; TRBD1 agrees at 8 bases. This CDR3 is built from 15 residues. Trimming at V came to 5 bases and at J to 2 bases, leaving 7 bases not matched to a gene. This CDR3 reads CASSRTGPAQETQYF. The CDR3 nucleotides are TGTGCCAGCAGTCGGACAGGGCCGGCTCAAGAGACCCAGTACTTC.

There are many counts of this clonotype. This chain connects TRBV2 to TRBJ2-7; 8 positions match TRBD1. The CDR3 loop spans 14 amino acids. With 6 bases clipped from V and 0 bases from J, the junction kept 4 bases outside the gene matches. Germline V gene sequence: CDR1 SNHLY, CDR2 FYNNEI. The CDR3 reads CASRRDRSSYEQYF. CDR3 DNA sequence: TGTGCCAGCAGGCGGGACAGGAGCTCCTACGAGCAGTACTTC. Looking up the rest from reference TRBV2 and TRBJ2-7 gives the full variable domain: EPEVTQTPSHQVTQMGQEVILRCVPISNHLYFYWYRQILGQKVEFLVSFYNNEISEKSEIFDDQFSVERPDGSNFTLKIRSTKLEDSAMYFCASRRDRSSYEQYFGPGTRLTVT.

The V and J genes are TRBV11-2 and TRBJ2-4; D possibly corresponds to TRBD2 (5 bases). V shed 1 base and J shed 7 bases, with 14 bases lying between them. CDR3 length: 15 residues. From germline, CDR1 is SGHAT and CDR2 FQNNGV. The CDR3 nucleotides read TGTGCCAGCAGCTTAGCCGGGGATGGGGTGAACATTCAGTACTTC. It is translated as CASSLAGDGVNIQYF.

This clonotype was counted only a few times. This chain links TRBV12-3 or TRBV12-4 with TRBJ1-5; no clear D gene. This CDR3 has 19 amino acids. V shed 2 bases and J shed 2 bases, with 22 bases lying between them. The CDR3 sequence is CASSLRVPGGKFGNQPQHF. As DNA, the CDR3 is TGTGCCAGCAGTTTAAGGGTCCCGGGAGGGAAATTCGGCAATCAGCCCCAGCATTTT.

Only a few counts were recorded for this clonotype. The rearrangement uses TRBV5-1 and TRBJ2-7, with 14 bases aligning to TRBD2. CDR1 is SGHRS, CDR2 YFSETQ, per germline. The V segment lost 4 bases and the J segment 5 bases; nucleotides outside the gene matches: 2. This CDR3 is 14 amino acids long. In nucleotides, the CDR3 is TGCGCCAGCAGCGGGACTAGCGGGAGTGACGAGCAGTACTTC. This gives the protein CASSGTSGSDEQYF.

This clonotype showed up just a few times. The chain joins TRBV30 to TRBJ2-7, with TRBD1 matching over 9 bases. The ends lost 5 bases at V and 3 bases at J; junction bases unmatched: 8. CDR1 and CDR2 (germline): GTSNPN, SVGIG (reference sequence). The CDR3 is 14 amino acids. The CDR3 bases are TGTGCCTGGGGGACAGGGAAGGGTTTCTACGAGCAGTACTTC. As protein: CAWGTGKGFYEQYF.

This clonotype was detected ten times or more. The chain joins TRBV12-3 or TRBV12-4 to TRBJ2-3; D might be TRBD2 (6 bases). CDR3 size: 13 residues. V gave up 5 bases and J gave up 10 bases, with 16 bases separating them. The CDR3 DNA is TGTGCCAGCAGTCTCGCCCGGGACTTTTCGCAGTATTTT. Residues: CASSLARDFSQYF.

This clonotype is medium-sized. DNA for the CDR3: TGTGCCAGCAGCTACGGACCAACCTACGAGCAGTACTTC. Its protein product is CASSYGPTYEQYF. The V gene is TRBV7-2, the J gene TRBJ2-7; D is undetermined. Trimming left V 4 bases short and J 2 bases short, with 9 bases between. This CDR3 is built from 13 residues. Germline CDR1 SGHTA, CDR2 FQGNSA.

The J gene is TRBJ2-3, the V gene TRBV9, with 9 positions matching TRBD2. Germline V gene lookup returns CDR1 SGDLS and CDR2 YYNGEE. The CDR3 is made up of 15 amino acids. With V trimmed by 0 bases and J by 2 bases, 1 base remained unmatched. CDR3 protein: CASSVVAGVTDTQYF. CDR3 coding DNA: TGTGCCAGCAGCGTAGTAGCGGGAGTCACAGATACGCAGTATTTT. Combining the CDR3 with reference TRBV9 and TRBJ2-3 gives the whole variable domain DSGVTQTPKHLITATGQRVTLRCSPRSGDLSVYWYQQSLDQGLQFLIQYYNGEERAKGNILERFSAQQFPDLHSELNLSSLELGDSALYFCASSVVAGVTDTQYFGPGTRLTVL.

Details on this clonotype: A much larger clone is a single base away; this may be a read error. The chain carries TRBV2 and TRBJ2-1; D unclear. The V end lost 6 bases, the J end lost 6 bases, and 3 bases lay between the germline ends. There are 10 residues in the CDR3. Germline lookup yields CDR1 SNHLY and CDR2 FYNNEI. The CDR3 sequence is CASRLNEQFF. CDR3 coding DNA: TGTGCCAGCAGGCTCAATGAGCAGTTCTTC.

The V gene is TRBV7-2, the J gene TRBJ1-3; tentative D call: TRBD1 (6 bases). V was trimmed by 8 bases and J by 3 bases, leaving 14 bases between them. CDR1 is SGHTA and CDR2 is FQGNSA in the germline V gene. This CDR3 has 14 residues. The CDR3 here is CASGGGVIGNTIYF. The DNA for the CDR3 is TGTGCCAGCGGAGGGGGGGTTATTGGAAACACCATATATTTT. Filled out from reference TRBV7-2 and TRBJ1-3, the complete variable domain reads GAGVSQSPSNKVTEKGKDVELRCDPISGHTALYWYRQSLGQGLEFLIYFQGNSAPDKSGLPSDRFSAERTGGSVSTLTIQRTQQEDSAVYLCASGGGVIGNTIYFGEGSWLTVV.

The chain employs TRBV4-1 and TRBJ2-3; 9 bases match TRBD2. The germline CDR1 and CDR2 sequences are MGHRA and YSYEKL. Trimming at V came to 5 bases and at J to 0 bases, leaving 6 bases not matched to a gene. This CDR3 has 16 amino acids. CDR3 DNA: TGCGCCAGCAGCTTGCGACTAGCGGTGAGCACAGATACGCAGTATTTT. Encoded protein: CASSLRLAVSTDTQYF.

V and J are TRBV6-1 and TRBJ1-3; perhaps TRBD1 as D (6 bases). CDR3 length equals 13 residues. Trimming left V 6 bases short and J 3 bases short, with 9 bases between. Germline-derived CDR1 and CDR2 are MNHNS and SASEGT. The CDR3 loop reads CASSQGFGNTIYF. CDR3 nucleotides: TGTGCCAGCAGCCAGGGGTTTGGAAACACCATATATTTT.